This T cell receptor (beta chain) was sequenced for a study of breast tumors, draining lymph nodes, adjacent tissues. The CDR3 length is 14 residues. V shed 2 bases and J shed 5 bases, with 12 bases lying between them. CDR1 and CDR2 from the germline V gene are WNHNN and SYGVQD (reference sequence). TCRdb analysed the multiplex PCR reads with MiXCR anew, one entry per CDR3 protein. This sample carries around 100,000 distinct CDR3 sequences, over 20% of them seen once, and the ten largest clones take 1% to 1.5%. Breast cancer patients provided tissue from their axillary draining lymph nodes. This clonotype has at least ten counts.

The chain combines TRBV10-1 with TRBJ2-5; tentative D call: TRBD1 (5 bases). This TCR was recovered from a female donor with breast cancer. Some clones in this sample may be carry-over from other donors' samples. The sample taken for sequencing was axillary lymph node tissue. The CDR3 DNA reads as TGCGCCAGCAGTGAGAGGGGCGCCGCGGAGACCCAGTACTTC. It yields the protein CASSERGAAETQYF.